The 26 T cell receptor beta chains reported below all come from one sample, sequenced in a study of T-cell reconstitution after alpha-beta-depleted transplantation in children. As it was prepared, the TCRbeta library received unique molecular identifiers. TCRdb reprocessed the PCR reads with MiXCR, giving one entry per CDR3 protein. The table lists approximately 200,000 distinct CDR3 sequences, 14% to 15% of them singletons, with roughly 13% in the top ten. The sequenced sample was PBMCs from the stem cell graft donor, obtained from the stem cell graft. The receptors originated from a human donor who donated a stem cell graft to a child with acute lymphoblastic leukemia.

This clonotype was detected many times. The V and J genes are TRBV5-1 and TRBJ2-7, with 8 bases lining up with TRBD2. The ends lost 0 bases at V and 5 bases at J; junction bases unmatched: 13. The CDR3 runs 17 residues. Germline values: CDR1 SGHRS, CDR2 YFSETQ. The CDR3 protein is CASSLGPGGLSLDEQYF. CDR3 nucleotides: TGCGCCAGCAGCTTGGGTCCGGGGGGGCTATCCCTCGACGAGCAGTACTTC. The full variable domain, in which reference TRBV5-1 and TRBJ2-7 provide the parts outside the CDR3, is KAGVTQTPRYLIKTRGQQVTLSCSPISGHRSVSWYQQTPGQGLQFLFEYFSETQRNKGNFPGRFSGRQFSNSRSEMNVSTLELGDSALYLCASSLGPGGLSLDEQYFGPGTRLTVT.

This clonotype came up many times. This chain links TRBV5-6 with TRBJ2-1, with 8 positions matching TRBD2. The length of the CDR3 is 15 residues. Germline CDR1 and CDR2: SGHDT and YYEEEE. J gave up 5 bases and V 3 bases, and 7 bases lay outside the gene matches. The CDR3 is CASSSGPAGDNEQFF. CDR3 DNA: TGTGCCAGCAGCTCGGGCCCAGCGGGAGACAATGAGCAGTTCTTC.

The chain couples TRBV12-3 or TRBV12-4 to TRBJ1-1; possible D gene TRBD1, 6 bases. CDR3 length equals 18 residues. CDR3 coding DNA: TGTACCTTCAGGGGAATCCCACGACAACAGGGCCAATGGACTGAAGCTTTCTTT. It codes for CTFRGIPRQQGQWTEAFF.

This clonotype was recorded at least ten times. The chain has TRBV29-1 and TRBJ2-1; 8 bases agree with TRBD2. This CDR3 is built from 13 residues. Germline trimming cut 3 bases from V and 10 bases from J; bases unmatched to any gene: 8. Germline CDR1 reads SQVTM; CDR2 reads ANQGSEA. The CDR3 DNA reads TGCAGCGTTGATCGAATAGCGGGAAGGGAGCAGTTCTTC. It codes for CSVDRIAGREQFF.

The genes are TRBV7-9 and TRBJ1-3; TRBD1 is a possible D gene (5 bases). This CDR3 is 14 amino acids long. Between the trimmed V and J ends, which lost 10 bases and 8 bases, there was a span of 21 bases. CDR1 and CDR2 from the germline V gene are SEHNR and FQNEAQ (reference sequence). CDR3 in amino acids: CAITPRAGGDTIYF. The CDR3 DNA reads as TGTGCCATTACCCCTAGGGCCGGAGGGGACACCATATATTTT.

This clonotype was seen at least ten times. The chain recombines TRBV5-1 with TRBJ2-5, with a weak D call TRBD2 (6 bases). From germline, CDR1 is SGHRS and CDR2 YFSETQ. This CDR3 is built from 14 residues. The V end was cut by 2 bases, the J end by 2 bases, with 10 bases between. CDR3 in DNA: TGCGCCAGCAGCTTTCGCGCGGGACAAGAGACCCAGTACTTC. Translated, it gives CASSFRAGQETQYF.

The chain uses TRBV6-4 and TRBJ2-1; the match to TRBD2 covers 14 bases. Germline V gene sequence: CDR1 MRHNA, CDR2 SNTAGT. Trimming removed 4 bases from V and 9 bases from J; junction bases left unmatched: 23. The CDR3 spans 21 residues. The CDR3 loop is CASSARGSFTTTSGRAGEQFF. The CDR3 DNA sequence: TGTGCCAGCAGTGCCCGAGGTTCTTTTACTACGACTAGCGGGAGGGCTGGTGAGCAGTTCTTC.

Many counts were recorded for this clonotype. The V and J genes are TRBV7-8 and TRBJ2-3, with TRBD1 identical over 7 bases. This CDR3 is 14 amino acids long. Germline assignment: CDR1 SGHVS and CDR2 FQNEAQ. V was pared by 5 bases and J by 6 bases, with 8 bases of the junction left unmatched. In nucleotides, the CDR3 is TGTGCCAGCAGCCCCGGACAGGCAGGCGATACGCAGTATTTT. As protein: CASSPGQAGDTQYF.

Notes on this clonotype: One base away lies a much larger clone, so this may be a sequencing read error. The chain recombines TRBV20-1 with TRBJ1-1; D call uncertain. The germline V and J ends were trimmed by 6 bases and 3 bases, with 14 bases remaining between them. The CDR3 consists of 13 residues. Germline V CDR1 and CDR2: DFQATT, SNEGSKA (reference sequence). The CDR3 nucleotides read TGCAGTGCCCCTCCGCACAGCTACACTGAAGCTTTCTTT. This sequence encodes CSAPPHSYTEAFF.

This clonotype was observed at least ten times. The chain employs TRBV5-5 and TRBJ2-1, with TRBD1 identical over 7 bases. This CDR3 contains 15 residues. CDR1 and CDR2 (germline): SGHKS, YYEKEE (reference sequence). V shed 2 bases, J shed 9 bases, and the junction held 11 bases outside the gene matches. The CDR3 region is CASSFDGRGTGEQFF. The CDR3 DNA reads TGTGCCAGCAGCTTTGATGGCAGGGGGACGGGTGAGCAGTTCTTC. The full variable domain, with the rest looked up from reference TRBV5-5 and TRBJ2-1, is DAGVTQSPTHLIKTRGQQVTLRCSPISGHKSVSWYQQVLGQGPQFIFQYYEKEERGRGNFPDRFSARQFPNYSSELNVNALLLGDSALYLCASSFDGRGTGEQFFGPGTRLTVL.

This clonotype was picked up many times. The rearrangement links TRBV12-3 or TRBV12-4 to TRBJ2-1; TRBD2 is a possible D gene (5 bases). Trimming pared 7 bases from V and 4 bases from J, leaving 23 bases between. The length of the CDR3 is 17 residues. The CDR3 protein is CASIPNFGIKLYNEQFF. In DNA, the CDR3 is TGTGCCAGCATCCCAAACTTCGGGATCAAATTATACAATGAGCAGTTCTTC.

This clonotype was observed many times. This chain joins TRBV5-1 and TRBJ2-7; 7 bases are a match to TRBD2. The V gene's germline CDR1 is SGHRS and CDR2 YFSETQ. Trimming cost V 2 bases and J 2 bases; bases outside gene matches: 7. There are 15 residues in the CDR3. The CDR3 reads CASSFGSGATYEQYF. CDR3 nucleotide sequence: TGCGCCAGCAGCTTTGGGAGCGGGGCTACCTACGAGCAGTACTTC. Together with reference TRBV5-1 and TRBJ2-7, the CDR3 gives the full variable domain: KAGVTQTPRYLIKTRGQQVTLSCSPISGHRSVSWYQQTPGQGLQFLFEYFSETQRNKGNFPGRFSGRQFSNSRSEMNVSTLELGDSALYLCASSFGSGATYEQYFGPGTRLTVT.

The V and J genes are TRBV4-1 and TRBJ2-2; TRBD2 is a possible D gene (6 bases). V gave up 4 bases and J gave up 10 bases, with 25 bases separating them. From germline, CDR1 is MGHRA and CDR2 YSYEKL. There are 17 residues in the CDR3. DNA of the CDR3: TGCGCCAGCAGCCGAGGTTTTGTCGGAGGACCGGGGGAGGAGCTGTTTTTT. This codes for CASSRGFVGGPGEELFF.

This clonotype was detected ten times or more. V and J are TRBV7-9 and TRBJ2-1; 9 bases agree with TRBD2. Germline V CDR1 and CDR2: SEHNR, FQNEAQ (reference sequence). CDR3 size: 16 residues. J lost 10 bases, V lost 1 base, and 11 bases had no gene match. Here the CDR3 reads CASSLDRLAGVDEQFF. The CDR3 nucleotides read TGTGCCAGCAGCTTAGATAGGTTAGCGGGAGTGGACGAGCAGTTCTTC.

This clonotype showed up many times. The chain links TRBV24-1 to TRBJ2-1; D is ambiguous. V gave up 1 base and J gave up 7 bases, with 10 bases separating them. Germline CDR1 is KGHDR and CDR2 is SFDVKD. This CDR3 comprises 14 residues. CDR3 DNA: TGTGCCACCAGTGATTTCATGTCCACAAATGAGCAGTTCTTC. Protein sequence: CATSDFMSTNEQFF.

A word on this clonotype: A read error may explain this, as a much larger clone is one base away. V is TRBV12-3 or TRBV12-4 and J is TRBJ2-2; TRBD2 aligns across 8 bases. The CDR3 extends over 13 amino acids. The trim removed 10 bases at V and 2 bases at J, leaving 3 bases unmatched. The CDR3 protein is CAIGGANTGELFF. Here the CDR3 DNA reads TGTGCCATCGGGGGGGCCAACACCGGGGAGCTGTTTTTT.

The J gene is TRBJ2-1, the V gene TRBV11-2; D unresolved. Germline assignment: CDR1 SGHAT and CDR2 FQNNGV. The CDR3 is 13 residues long. Trimming pared 4 bases from V and 8 bases from J, leaving 12 bases between. The chain's CDR3 is CASSSRVTDEQFF. CDR3 bases: TGTGCCAGCAGCTCTCGCGTCACCGATGAGCAGTTCTTC.

This clonotype came up many times. This chain joins TRBV4-2 and TRBJ2-5; the D is unclear. CDR1 is LGHNA and CDR2 is YNFKEQ in the germline V gene. The CDR3 has 15 amino acids. Trimming left V 0 bases short and J 2 bases short, with 10 bases between. CDR3 in amino acids: CASSQETQRQETQYF. CDR3 nucleotides: TGTGCCAGCAGCCAAGAGACGCAGAGGCAAGAGACCCAGTACTTC.

Ten or more counts support this clonotype. This sequence joins TRBV11-2 and TRBJ2-3; unclear D gene. This CDR3 region has 14 residues. Germline CDR1 is SGHAT and CDR2 is FQNNGV. Trimming left V 5 bases short and J 5 bases short, with 14 bases between. The CDR3 nucleotides are TGTGCCAGCAGCGTCTCCAACATAGAAGATACGCAGTATTTT. Its protein is CASSVSNIEDTQYF. The complete variable domain, with remaining parts taken from reference TRBV11-2 and TRBJ2-3, reads EAGVAQSPRYKIIEKRQSVAFWCNPISGHATLYWYQQILGQGPKLLIQFQNNGVVDDSQLPKDRFSAERLKGVDSTLKIQPAKLEDSAVYLCASSVSNIEDTQYFGPGTRLTVL.

This clonotype was found many times. The chain employs TRBV29-1 and TRBJ2-5; D not certain. The V gene lost 7 bases and the J gene lost 4 bases, with 7 bases spanning the gap. The CDR3 runs to 10 residues. Germline loops: CDR1 SQVTM, CDR2 ANQGSEA. The CDR3 here is CSAVTETQYF. The CDR3 bases are TGCAGCGCGGTAACAGAGACCCAGTACTTC.

This clonotype came up many times. The CDR3 sequence is CASSVGPIAGKNIQYF. CDR3 bases: TGTGCCAGCAGTGTGGGTCCAATTGCGGGCAAAAACATTCAGTACTTC. The chain couples TRBV6-1 to TRBJ2-4; a possible D gene is TRBD2 (5 bases). Looked up from germline, CDR1 is MNHNS and CDR2 is SASEGT. CDR3 length: 16 residues. V lost 4 bases and J 3 bases, leaving 16 bases between the germline ends.

Ten or more counts support this clonotype. V and J are TRBV12-3 or TRBV12-4 and TRBJ2-5; D is perhaps TRBD2 (5 bases). This CDR3 is built from 13 residues. The V gene lost 4 bases and the J gene lost 6 bases, with 12 bases spanning the gap. In DNA form, the CDR3 reads TGTGCCAGCAGTTCCTCAACTAGACAGACCCAGTACTTC. Translated: CASSSSTRQTQYF.

This clonotype was detected ten times or more. The rearrangement links TRBV20-1 to TRBJ1-5; perhaps TRBD1 as D (6 bases). CDR3 length: 18 residues. Per the germline V gene, CDR1 is DFQATT and CDR2 is SNEGSKA (reference sequence). Trimming cost V 3 bases and J 0 bases, with 21 bases left between them. The DNA of the CDR3 is TGCAGTGCTAGTTCCCCAGGAGGACAGATATATAGCAATCAGCCCCAGCATTTT. It translates to CSASSPGGQIYSNQPQHF.

The sample holds many counts of this clonotype. The chain couples TRBV29-1 to TRBJ2-6; no clear D. CDR3 length: 15 residues. Trimming stripped 4 bases from V and 0 bases from J, with 10 bases between. The V gene's germline CDR1 is SQVTM and CDR2 ANQGSEA. CDR3 in DNA: TGCAGCGTTGGACTTGTGAGCTCTGGGGCCAACGTCCTGACTTTC. Translated, it gives CSVGLVSSGANVLTF. Complete variable domain (other parts from reference TRBV29-1 and TRBJ2-6): SAVISQKPSRDICQRGTSLTIQCQVDSQVTMMFWYRQQPGQSLTLIATANQGSEATYESGFVIDKFPISRPNLTFSTLTVSNMSPEDSSIYLCSVGLVSSGANVLTFGAGSRLTVL.

The chain combines TRBV5-6 with TRBJ2-2, with 7 bases matching TRBD2. Germline-derived CDR1 and CDR2 are SGHDT and YYEEEE. The trim removed 4 bases at V and 4 bases at J, leaving 10 bases unmatched. The CDR3 loop spans 16 amino acids. The CDR3 sequence: CASSDKLREITGELFF. The CDR3 nucleotides read TGTGCCAGCAGCGACAAGTTGCGGGAGATCACCGGGGAGCTGTTTTTT.

The rearrangement uses TRBV5-6 and TRBJ2-2, with D perhaps matching TRBD1 or TRBD2 (5 bases each). The germline gives CDR1 SGHDT, CDR2 YYEEEE. V gave up 2 bases and J gave up 6 bases, with 8 bases separating them. This CDR3 has 13 amino acids. The chain's CDR3 is CASSFGAAGELFF. The CDR3 DNA reads as TGTGCCAGCAGCTTCGGGGCGGCCGGGGAGCTGTTTTTT.